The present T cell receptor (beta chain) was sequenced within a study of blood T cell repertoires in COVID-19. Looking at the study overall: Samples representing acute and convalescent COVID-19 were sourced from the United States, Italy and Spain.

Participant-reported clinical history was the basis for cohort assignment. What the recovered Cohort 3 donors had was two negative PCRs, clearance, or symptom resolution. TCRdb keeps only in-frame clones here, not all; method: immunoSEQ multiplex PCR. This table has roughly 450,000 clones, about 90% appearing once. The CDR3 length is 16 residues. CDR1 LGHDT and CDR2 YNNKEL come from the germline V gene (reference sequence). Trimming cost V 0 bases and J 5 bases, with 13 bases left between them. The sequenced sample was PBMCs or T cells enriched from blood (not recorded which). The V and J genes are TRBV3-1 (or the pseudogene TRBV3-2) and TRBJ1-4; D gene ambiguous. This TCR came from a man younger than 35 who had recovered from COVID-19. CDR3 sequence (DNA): TGTGCCAGCAGCCAAGACCTGACTGCCTTGAATGAAAAACTGTTTTTT. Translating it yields CASSQDLTALNEKLFF.